The 15 T cell receptor beta chains reported below all come from one sample, sequenced in a study of blood T cell repertoires in COVID-19. Produced via immunoSEQ multiplex PCR; TCRdb's table is partial and in-frame only. The sample lists more than 250,000 clones, 88% seen once, with under 2% in the top ten. Sequenced input: peripheral blood. These receptors were collected from a woman in her twenties or thirties with COVID-19, enrolled during active disease.

The chain carries TRBV4-1 and TRBJ2-1; 14 bases are shared with TRBD2. Germline trimming cut 8 bases from V and 9 bases from J; bases unmatched to any gene: 9. This CDR3 is built from 15 residues. CDR1 and CDR2 (germline): MGHRA, YSYEKL. Here the CDR3 DNA reads TGCGCCAGCGGGTTGACTAGCGGGGGGGCCACTGAGCAGTTCTTC. It codes for CASGLTSGGATEQFF.

This clone is a singleton in its sample. J is TRBJ1-1 and V is TRBV5-1; D uncertain. The CDR3 is 14 residues long. Germline CDR1 SGHRS, CDR2 YFSETQ. V shed 4 bases and J shed 3 bases, with 13 bases lying between them. This CDR3 reads CASSDWRGDTEAFF. In DNA, the CDR3 is TGCGCCAGCAGCGATTGGAGAGGAGACACTGAAGCTTTCTTT.

The chain is built from TRBV2 and TRBJ1-1; weak D call: TRBD1 (6 bases). V lost 7 bases and J lost 1, with 10 bases in between. This CDR3 has 13 amino acids. From germline, CDR1 is SNHLY and CDR2 FYNNEI. The CDR3: CASKGETNTEAFF. In DNA form, the CDR3 reads TGTGCCAGCAAGGGGGAAACGAACACTGAAGCTTTCTTT.

The V call is TRBV19, the J call TRBJ1-4; D remains unclear. The CDR3 consists of 14 residues. CDR1 and CDR2 from the germline V gene are LNHDA and SQIVND (reference sequence). Deletions cut 6 bases from V and 4 bases from J, with 12 bases between. For the CDR3, the DNA is TGTGCCAGTAGAAACCGAGGACTTAATGAAAAACTGTTTTTT. Its protein is CASRNRGLNEKLFF.

In the case of this clone: This CDR3 is also generated by other DNA sequences in the sample. The chain combines TRBV6-5 with TRBJ1-1; D is unclear. CDR1 and CDR2 from the germline V gene are MNHEY and SVGAGI. The CDR3 is 15 residues long. Trimming shortened V by 0 bases and J by 2 bases, and 10 bases separated the two germline ends. The CDR3 nucleotides read TGTGCCAGCAGTTACTCTCGGGGTTTAAACACTGAAGCTTTCTTT. It yields the protein CASSYSRGLNTEAFF.

For the CDR3, the DNA is TGTGCCAGCAGTGAGCGGGGCACCGGGGAGCTGTTTTTT. It is translated as CASSERGTGELFF. The chain couples TRBV2 to TRBJ2-2, with D possibly being TRBD2 (6 bases). CDR1 is SNHLY, CDR2 FYNNEI, per germline. There are 13 residues in the CDR3. Deletions cut 3 bases from V and 4 bases from J, with 6 bases between.

The chain links TRBV6-1 to TRBJ1-5; 8 bases match TRBD1. CDR3 length: 16 residues. Germline loops: CDR1 MNHNS, CDR2 SASEGT. Germline trimming cut 3 bases from V and 3 bases from J; bases unmatched to any gene: 7. CDR3 region: CASSDPGRGPNQPQHF. CDR3 sequence (DNA): TGTGCCAGCAGTGACCCGGGCAGGGGGCCCAATCAGCCCCAGCATTTT.

This chain uses TRBV7-6 with TRBJ2-1, with D tentatively TRBD2 (7 bases). Germline V gene lookup returns CDR1 SGHVS and CDR2 FNYEAQ. The V and J ends lost 1 base and 15 bases respectively, with 13 bases between them. CDR3 length: 12 residues. CDR3 in DNA: TGTGCCAGCAGCTTAGGGGGGGGGCTGGCGTTCTTC. Translation: CASSLGGGLAFF.

The genes are TRBV5-4 and TRBJ2-2; possibly TRBD1 for D (6 bases). Germline V gives CDR1 SGHNT, CDR2 YYREEE (reference sequence). CDR3 length: 13 residues. V dropped 5 bases and J dropped 5 bases, with 10 bases sitting between them. CDR3 sequence reads: CASRTQGTGELFF. As DNA, the CDR3 is TGTGCCAGCAGAACACAGGGAACCGGGGAGCTGTTTTTT.

There are a few counts of this clone. V and J are TRBV19 and TRBJ1-5; a weak D match, TRBD1 (6 bases). Germline CDR1 is LNHDA and CDR2 is SQIVND (reference sequence). The CDR3 covers 15 residues. Deletions cut 2 bases from V and 6 bases from J, with 14 bases between. In DNA form, the CDR3 reads TGTGCCAGTAGTATACTACAGGGTGAAGGTCAGCCCCAGCATTTT. This codes for CASSILQGEGQPQHF.

V gene TRBV5-8 combines with J gene TRBJ2-7, with D perhaps matching TRBD1 (5 bases). V was trimmed by 3 bases and J by 7 bases, leaving 23 bases between them. Germline-derived CDR1 and CDR2 are SGHTS and YDEGEE. The CDR3 has 16 amino acids. Here the CDR3 reads CASSYFQGPLRREQYF. CDR3 nucleotides: TGTGCCAGCAGCTACTTCCAGGGCCCCCTTCGTAGGGAGCAGTACTTC.

The CDR3 is CASSWTGGNTEAFF. The CDR3 bases are TGTGCCAGTAGCTGGACAGGGGGTAACACTGAAGCTTTCTTT. J is TRBJ1-1 and V is TRBV19; 10 bases are shared with TRBD1. The CDR3 sequence is 14 residues long. Germline CDR1 LNHDA, CDR2 SQIVND (reference sequence). The V gene end was trimmed by 6 bases and the J gene end by 2 bases; junction bases not matched to a gene: 3. Full variable domain (missing parts from reference TRBV19 and TRBJ1-1): DGGITQSPKYLFRKEGQNVTLSCEQNLNHDAMYWYRQDPGQGLRLIYYSQIVNDFQKGDIAEGYSVSREKKESFPLTVTSAQKNPTAFYLCASSWTGGNTEAFFGQGTRLTVV.

This chain connects TRBV10-3 to TRBJ2-1; 8 bases fit TRBD2. The junction had 4 bases not matched to a gene; V was cut back by 5 bases and J by 4 bases. Germline CDR1 is ENHRY and CDR2 is SYGVKD. The CDR3 runs to 14 residues. CDR3 sequence reads: CAISTGGIYNEQFF. As DNA, the CDR3 is TGTGCCATCAGTACGGGGGGGATTTACAATGAGCAGTTCTTC.

On this clone: Sequence at one end of the junction differs from germline and may be a read error. V and J are TRBV18 and TRBJ1-2; TRBD1 agrees at 7 bases. Germline assignment: CDR1 KGHSH and CDR2 LQKENI. The CDR3 spans 13 residues. CDR3 in DNA: TGTGCCAGCTCACCATCGGACACGAGGGGGCAGGCCTTC. Protein: CASSPSDTRGQAF. Variable domain in full (rest from reference TRBV18 and TRBJ1-2): NAGVMQNPRHLVRRRGQEARLRCSPMKGHSHVYWYRQLPEEGLKFMVYLQKENIIDESGMPKERFSAEFPKEGPSILRIQQVVRGDSAAYFCASSPSDTRGQAFGSGTRLTVV.

The rearrangement uses TRBV7-6 and TRBJ2-7; D unresolved. CDR3 length: 14 amino acids. Per the germline V gene, CDR1 is SGHVS and CDR2 is FNYEAQ. Between the trimmed V and J ends, which lost 10 bases and 1 base, there was a span of 17 bases. The CDR3 spells CATQTSLQSYEQYF. The CDR3 region has the DNA TGTGCCACTCAAACATCGCTCCAATCCTACGAGCAGTACTTC.